The 5 T cell receptor beta chains listed next were all sequenced from one sample in a study of radiotherapy plus CTLA-4 blockade in lung cancer. Sequenced by immunoSEQ multiplex PCR; TCRdb stores in-frame clones only, minus some. The sample holds fewer than 100,000 clones, around 86% seen once. Sequences were derived from peripheral blood, sampled from a patient treated with radiotherapy plus ipilimumab. These receptors all come from a human donor with non-small cell lung cancer who had stable disease on radiotherapy plus ipilimumab.

The V gene is TRBV27, the J gene TRBJ2-2, with a tentative D call TRBD1 (5 bases). V lost 6 bases to trimming and J lost 3 bases, with 20 bases between them. Germline values: CDR1 MNHEY, CDR2 SMNVEV (reference sequence). CDR3 length: 17 residues. The DNA for the CDR3 is TGTGCCAGCAGCCCCAAAACTTGGGTAGGGGACACCGGGGAGCTGTTTTTT. Its translation: CASSPKTWVGDTGELFF.

The gene calls are TRBV5-1 and TRBJ1-1; D gene uncertain. Germline CDR1 SGHRS, CDR2 YFSETQ. V was cut by 3 bases and J by 6 bases, with 12 bases left in between. This CDR3 region has 13 residues. CDR3 region: CASSSRTGPEAFF. CDR3 nucleotide sequence: TGCGCCAGCAGCTCCAGGACTGGCCCTGAAGCTTTCTTT.

CDR3 region: CASSIGVGQNNEKLFF. The DNA for the CDR3 is TGTGCCAGTAGTATTGGAGTCGGACAGAATAATGAAAAACTGTTTTTT. V gene TRBV19 combines with J gene TRBJ1-4; a weak D match, TRBD1 (6 bases). Trimming stripped 3 bases from V and 4 bases from J, with 15 bases between. The CDR3 spans 16 residues. Per the germline V gene, CDR1 is LNHDA and CDR2 is SQIVND (reference sequence).

The chain recombines TRBV30 with TRBJ2-5, with a weak D call TRBD2 (7 bases). V lost 0 bases, J lost 7 bases, and 21 bases lay in between. There are 16 residues in the CDR3. The V gene's germline CDR1 is GTSNPN and CDR2 SVGIG (reference sequence). CDR3 sequence reads: CAWSVQGGIRIGTQYF. In nucleotides, the CDR3 is TGTGCCTGGAGTGTACAGGGAGGGATTCGAATCGGGACCCAGTACTTC.

This chain connects TRBV7-2 to TRBJ2-2; D is possibly TRBD2 (6 bases). With 1 base removed from V and 1 base from J, the gap between germline ends came to 7 bases. Germline loops: CDR1 SGHTA, CDR2 FQGNSA. The CDR3 is 15 amino acids. As DNA, the CDR3 is TGTGCCAGCAGCTTAGGTAGCGGGAACACCGGGGAGCTGTTTTTT. Its translation is CASSLGSGNTGELFF. The whole variable domain, filled in from reference TRBV7-2 and TRBJ2-2, reads GAGVSQSPSNKVTEKGKDVELRCDPISGHTALYWYRQSLGQGLEFLIYFQGNSAPDKSGLPSDRFSAERTGGSVSTLTIQRTQQEDSAVYLCASSLGSGNTGELFFGEGSRLTVL.